These T cell receptor beta chains were read from a single sample in a study of metastatic and nonmetastatic thyroid tumors. Via MiXCR, TCRdb re-called the PCR reads. This sample carries about 43,000 clones, roughly 3.1% of them seen once, and the ten largest clones take 7.5% to 10%. The sequenced sample was blood. These receptors were taken from a female donor with papillary thyroid cancer or a benign thyroid nodule (not recorded which). Some clones in this sample may be carry-over from other donors' samples. Both conserved end residues are part of each CDR3. A D gene is named only where the DNA matches it firmly. Some rows mark clone size as missing; the rest say once, few, many or name a class of expanded clone.

j_call | clone_size | v_call | d_call | cdr3_aa | cdr3_nt
TRBJ2-5 | few | TRBV6-2/TRBV6-3 | TRBD2 | CASSPTSGVQETQYF | TGTGCCAGCAGTCCGACTAGCGGGGTCCAAGAGACCCAGTACTTC
TRBJ2-2 | - | TRBV24-1 | - | CATSDPDTGELFF | TGTGCCACCAGTGATCCAGACACCGGGGAGCTGTTTTTT
TRBJ2-1 | many | TRBV4-1 | - | CASSRSSGPQEQFF | TGCGCCAGCAGCCGTTCGAGCGGCCCCCAAGAGCAGTTCTTC
TRBJ2-3 | medium-sized | TRBV5-1 | - | CASSLVSPGTDTQYF | TGCGCCAGCAGCTTGGTTAGCCCAGGCACAGATACGCAGTATTTT
TRBJ2-4 | many | TRBV15 | - | CATSRDIGVPKNIQYF | TGTGCCACCAGCAGAGATATCGGGGTCCCCAAAAACATTCAGTACTTC
TRBJ1-2 | many | TRBV7-3 | - | CASSRGPNYGYTF | TGTGCCAGCTCCCGGGGCCCTAACTATGGCTACACCTTC
TRBJ1-2 | many | TRBV27 | - | CASSRGNSYYGYTF | TGTGCCAGCAGCAGAGGGAATTCTTACTATGGCTACACCTTC
TRBJ2-3 | - | TRBV20-1 | TRBD2 | CSANSAGGGTDTQYF | TGCAGTGCTAACTCAGCGGGAGGCGGCACAGATACGCAGTATTTT
TRBJ2-7 | many | TRBV6-2/TRBV6-3 | TRBD2 | CASSYDGTSWNF | TGTGCCAGCAGTTACGACGGGACTAGCTGGAACTTC
TRBJ1-3 | few | TRBV20-1 | - | CSARATVSGNTIYF | TGCAGTGCTAGAGCGACAGTCTCTGGAAACACCATATATTTT
TRBJ2-1 | many | TRBV6-1 | TRBD2 | CASSYGTRINEQFF | TGTGCCAGCAGTTACGGGACTAGAATCAATGAGCAGTTCTTC
TRBJ1-3 | - | TRBV28 | - | CASSEHSLSGNTIYF | TGTGCCAGCAGTGAACACTCGCTCTCTGGAAACACCATATATTTT
TRBJ2-1 | - | TRBV25-1 | TRBD2 | CASSAIGGSSYNEQFF | TGTGCCAGCAGTGCAATAGGCGGGAGCTCCTACAATGAGCAGTTCTTC
TRBJ2-1 | many | TRBV20-1 | - | CSARSGRNDNEQFF | TGCAGTGCTAGATCGGGGAGAAACGACAATGAGCAGTTCTTC
TRBJ2-7 | few | TRBV6-2/TRBV6-3 | TRBD2 | CASSYLAGGYEQYF | TGTGCCAGCAGTTATTTAGCGGGCGGCTACGAGCAGTATTTC
TRBJ1-2 | many | TRBV2 | TRBD1 | CASRDRGRFYGYTF | TGTGCCAGCAGAGACAGGGGGCGTTTCTATGGCTACACCTTC
TRBJ2-6 | - | TRBV20-1 | - | CSAPGGTDLSSGANVLTF | TGCAGTGCACCCGGCGGGACAGATCTTAGCTCTGGGGCCAACGTCCTGACTTTC
TRBJ1-5 | few | TRBV6-5 | - | CASSFGQRNQPQHF | TGTGCCAGCAGTTTTGGACAGCGCAATCAGCCCCAGCATTTT
TRBJ2-7 | - | TRBV6-1 | - | CASSFRLAQYF | TGTGCCAGCAGTTTCCGGTTGGCGCAGTACTTC
TRBJ2-7 | many | TRBV6-1 | - | CASSETPFWLWQPSYEQYF | TGTGCCAGCAGTGAAACCCCGTTTTGGCTGTGGCAACCGTCCTACGAGCAGTACTTC
TRBJ2-7 | few | TRBV6-6 | TRBD2 | CASSYSTGRNYEQYF | TGTGCCAGCAGTTACTCGACCGGGAGGAACTACGAGCAGTACTTC
TRBJ2-7 | few | TRBV20-1 | TRBD2 | CSARDPSRREGSYEQYF | TGCAGTGCTAGAGACCCCTCCCGAAGGGAGGGGTCCTACGAGCAGTACTTC
TRBJ2-1 | many | TRBV20-1 | - | CSARVPWSAGEQFF | TGCAGTGCTAGAGTTCCCTGGTCCGCAGGTGAGCAGTTCTTC
TRBJ1-6 | many | TRBV11-2 | TRBD1 | CASSLDTYRGRNSPLHF | TGTGCCAGCAGCTTAGACACTTACAGGGGTAGGAATTCACCCCTCCACTTT
TRBJ2-7 | few | TRBV6-1 | - | CASSQRQAVAYEQYF | TGTGCCAGCAGCCAACGACAGGCGGTAGCCTACGAGCAGTACTTC
TRBJ2-3 | - | TRBV11-3 | TRBD1 | CASSPRQGATDTQYF | TGTGCCAGCAGCCCCCGACAGGGGGCCACAGATACGCAGTATTTT
TRBJ2-3 | many | TRBV5-4 | - | CASSPDKGFTDTQYF | TGTGCCAGCAGCCCGGACAAAGGGTTCACAGATACGCAGTATTTT
TRBJ2-5 | many | TRBV20-1 | TRBD2 | CSARPASGRTQETQYF | TGCAGTGCTCGACCGGCTAGCGGGAGGACCCAAGAGACCCAGTACTTC
TRBJ1-1 | few | TRBV6-5 | TRBD1 | CASSWTGAYTEAFF | TGTGCCAGCAGTTGGACAGGGGCTTACACTGAAGCTTTCTTT
TRBJ2-3 | many | TRBV24-1 | - | CATSDYIDTQYF | TGTGCCACCAGTGATTATATTGATACGCAGTATTTT
TRBJ1-5 | many | TRBV12-3/TRBV12-4 | - | CASSLFQGPNQPQHF | TGTGCCAGCAGCTTATTTCAGGGCCCCAATCAGCCCCAGCATTTT
TRBJ2-5 | few | TRBV20-1 | - | CSAPSRTGLYQETQYF | TGCAGTGCTCCATCCAGGACAGGACTATACCAAGAGACCCAGTACTTC
TRBJ2-2 | many | TRBV19 | - | CASSIGWDTGELFF | TGTGCCAGTAGTATTGGGTGGGACACCGGGGAGCTGTTTTTT
TRBJ1-1 | - | TRBV12-3/TRBV12-4 | - | CASSSDRFGDAFF | TGTGCCAGCAGTTCCGACAGGTTCGGGGATGCTTTCTTT
TRBJ2-1 | many | TRBV11-3 | TRBD2 | CASSLELAGANEQFF | TGTGCCAGCAGCTTAGAGCTAGCGGGAGCCAATGAGCAGTTCTTC
TRBJ1-5 | - | TRBV6-1 | - | CASSESGSSNQPQHF | TGTGCCAGCAGTGAATCGGGGAGTAGCAATCAGCCCCAGCATTTT
TRBJ1-1 | many | TRBV30 | - | CAWSVTSRPGLHTEAFF | TGTGCCTGGAGTGTAACATCTCGCCCGGGTTTGCACACTGAAGCTTTCTTT
TRBJ2-2 | many | TRBV30 | - | CAWSGGFGELFF | TGTGCCTGGAGTGGGGGATTCGGGGAGCTGTTTTTT
TRBJ1-1 | many | TRBV4-1 | - | CASSDPKNTEAFF | TGCGCCAGCAGCGACCCTAAGAACACTGAAGCTTTCTTT
TRBJ2-7 | - | TRBV20-1 | TRBD2 | CSARLKGLAGYTYEQYF | TGCAGTGCTAGATTAAAGGGACTAGCGGGATACACCTACGAGCAGTACTTC
TRBJ2-3 | few | TRBV12-3/TRBV12-4 | - | CASSYGSARADTQYF | TGTGCCAGCAGTTACGGGAGTGCACGGGCAGATACGCAGTATTTT
TRBJ2-1 | many | TRBV20-1 | TRBD2 | CSAWTSGSNEQFF | TGCAGTGCGTGGACTAGCGGGTCTAATGAGCAGTTCTTC
TRBJ2-1 | many | TRBV14 | - | CASSQGRANEQFF | TGTGCCAGCAGCCAAGGGCGGGCCAATGAGCAGTTCTTC
TRBJ1-6 | - | TRBV27 | - | CASSPLAESPLHF | TGTGCCAGCAGTCCCCTGGCGGAATCACCCCTCCACTTT